These 15 T cell receptor beta chains were sequenced from one sample in a study of cytomegalovirus exposure and HLA in healthy donors (dated by TCRdb to the late 2010s). The method behind the library was the immunoSEQ multiplex PCR assay. TCRdb holds this immuneACCESS table with in-frame rearrangements only. Some clones are missing; in checked studies, unresolved V genes explain under half, and the rest has no known cause. The sample profile shows about 160,000 clones; over 85% of them were found once. The ten largest clones capture about 9.4% of the sample. Sequencing was done on a sample of PBMCs. The receptors shown here come from a woman aged 18-35 years in good health and CMV-seropositive.

This clone was seen a single time. V and J are TRBV29-1 and TRBJ2-1, with D possibly TRBD1 on 6 matching bases. CDR1 SQVTM and CDR2 ANQGSEA come from the germline V gene. The V end lost 4 bases, the J end lost 7 bases, and 11 bases lay between the germline ends. CDR3 length: 12 amino acids. CDR3 nucleotides: TGCAGCGTTGGCAGGGGTATGAATGAGCAGTTCTTC. Translation gives CSVGRGMNEQFF.

The rearrangement links TRBV29-1 to TRBJ1-4; D gene unclear. The V gene lost 4 bases and the J gene lost 0 bases, with 6 bases spanning the gap. CDR3 length: 13 residues. In germline, CDR1 is SQVTM, CDR2 ANQGSEA. The CDR3 DNA reads as TGCAGCGTTGCGTTTGCAACTAATGAAAAACTGTTTTTT. Translated, it gives CSVAFATNEKLFF.

A single count supports this clone. The rearrangement uses TRBV11-3 and TRBJ2-7; TRBD1 might be the D (6 bases). Looked up from germline, CDR1 is SGHNT and CDR2 is YENEEA. There are 13 residues in the CDR3. V dropped 5 bases and J dropped 3 bases, with 11 bases sitting between them. The CDR3 sequence: CASSRGTSYEQYF. The DNA for the CDR3 is TGTGCCAGCAGCAGGGGGACGAGCTACGAGCAGTACTTC.

The chain links TRBV7-2 to TRBJ2-1, with 8 bases that match TRBD2. The J segment lost 2 bases and the V segment lost 2 bases, leaving 8 bases of the junction unmatched. This CDR3 is 17 amino acids long. Germline CDR1 and CDR2: SGHTA and FQGNSA. The CDR3 nucleotides are TGTGCCAGCAGCTTAAGACAAAGCGGGAGAACCTACAATGAGCAGTTCTTC. Translating gives CASSLRQSGRTYNEQFF.

The chain carries TRBV27 and TRBJ1-1; tentative D call: TRBD1 (6 bases). The CDR3 has 17 residues. Germline CDR1 MNHEY, CDR2 SMNVEV (reference sequence). V lost 6 bases and J lost 3, with 23 bases in between. CDR3 in DNA: TGTGCCAGCAGGCCGCCGGGCGGGGGCTATATTGACACTGAAGCTTTCTTT. It encodes CASRPPGGGYIDTEAFF.

The chain links TRBV5-4 to TRBJ2-7; 10 bases are a match to TRBD1. This CDR3 is built from 13 residues. Germline values: CDR1 SGHNT, CDR2 YYREEE (reference sequence). J was trimmed by 5 bases and V by 7 bases; bases with no gene match: 6. The CDR3 sequence is CASSDRGRDEQYF. The CDR3 region has the DNA TGTGCCAGCTCCGACAGGGGGCGGGACGAGCAGTACTTC.

The CDR3 DNA is TGTGCCAGCAGTTCCTGGACTAGCGGCACAGATACGCAGTATTTT. It encodes CASSSWTSGTDTQYF. The chain is built from TRBV27 and TRBJ2-3, with TRBD2 matching 9 bases. The CDR3 contains 15 residues. The germline V gene encodes CDR1 MNHEY and CDR2 SMNVEV (reference sequence). V gave up 4 bases and J gave up 1 base; unmatched junction bases: 3.

The rearrangement links TRBV5-1 to TRBJ2-2, with 8 positions matching TRBD1. Germline CDR1 is SGHRS and CDR2 is YFSETQ. J lost 4 bases, V lost 5 bases, and 7 bases had no gene match. The CDR3 sequence is 15 residues long. CDR3 in amino acids: CASRRTGSITGELFF. The CDR3 nucleotides read TGCGCCAGCAGACGGACAGGGAGTATCACCGGGGAGCTGTTTTTT.

The gene calls are TRBV28 and TRBJ2-7; TRBD2 is a possible D gene (5 bases). Per germline, CDR1 MDHEN and CDR2 SYDVKM. This CDR3 contains 16 residues. V lost 3 bases and J lost 0, with 15 bases in between. The CDR3 nucleotides read TGTGCCAGCAGTTTTCCCAAGGCTAGCAGCTCCTACGAGCAGTACTTC. Its protein is CASSFPKASSSYEQYF. The variable domain in full, with the rest retrieved from reference TRBV28 and TRBJ2-7, is DVKVTQSSRYLVKRTGEKVFLECVQDMDHENMFWYRQDPGLGLRLIYFSYDVKMKEKGDIPEGYSVSREKKERFSLILESASTNQTSMYLCASSFPKASSSYEQYFGPGTRLTVT.

V is TRBV18 and J is TRBJ2-7; tentatively, D is TRBD2 (6 bases). Trimming removed 6 bases from V and 0 bases from J, with 12 bases in between. CDR1 is KGHSH, CDR2 LQKENI, per germline. CDR3 length equals 14 residues. For the CDR3, the DNA is TGTGCCAGCTCGGGACTGGGGAGCTCCTACGAGCAGTACTTC. Translating it yields CASSGLGSSYEQYF. Full variable domain (missing parts from reference TRBV18 and TRBJ2-7): NAGVMQNPRHLVRRRGQEARLRCSPMKGHSHVYWYRQLPEEGLKFMVYLQKENIIDESGMPKERFSAEFPKEGPSILRIQQVVRGDSAAYFCASSGLGSSYEQYFGPGTRLTVT.

The J gene is TRBJ2-6, the V gene TRBV25-1, with 8 bases lining up with TRBD1. The ends lost 5 bases at V and 0 bases at J; junction bases unmatched: 9. The CDR3 is 18 amino acids. Germline values: CDR1 MGHDK, CDR2 SYGVNS. DNA of the CDR3: TGTGCCAGCAGTCACGGACAGGGTCGGAACTCTGGGGCCAACGTCCTGACTTTC. Its translation: CASSHGQGRNSGANVLTF.

This chain connects TRBV2 to TRBJ1-4; TRBD1 matches 8 bases. Trimming cost V 8 bases and J 5 bases; bases outside gene matches: 7. CDR1 and CDR2 from the germline V gene are SNHLY and FYNNEI. The length of the CDR3 is 14 residues. CDR3 nucleotide sequence: TGTGCCAGCGGTCTGACAGGGGTCAATGAAAAACTGTTTTTT. It yields the protein CASGLTGVNEKLFF.

The chain links TRBV19 to TRBJ1-1; no definite D call. Trimming left V 1 base short and J 8 bases short, with 5 bases between. Germline CDR1 reads LNHDA; CDR2 reads SQIVND (reference sequence). This CDR3 region has 11 residues. The CDR3 bases are TGTGCCAGTAGTATAGGGGCAGAAGCTTTCTTT. Its protein product is CASSIGAEAFF.

The chain couples TRBV4-1 to TRBJ2-1; TRBD1 agrees at 9 bases. Losses at the gene ends were 3 bases for V and 3 bases for J; bases not matched to a gene: 6. CDR1 and CDR2 (germline): MGHRA, YSYEKL. This CDR3 is built from 16 residues. CDR3 sequence reads: CASSHGRDRDYNEQFF. CDR3 DNA: TGCGCCAGCAGCCACGGAAGGGACAGGGACTACAATGAGCAGTTCTTC.

The genes are TRBV11-2 and TRBJ1-1, with 7 bases matching TRBD1. The CDR3 contains 15 residues. From germline, CDR1 is SGHAT and CDR2 FQNNGV. J gave up 4 bases and V 5 bases, and 10 bases lay outside the gene matches. The CDR3 nucleotides read TGTGCCAGCAGCCCGTATCCCTCAGGGGGCACTGAAGCTTTCTTT. Protein sequence: CASSPYPSGGTEAFF.